A single sample gave rise to the 21 T cell receptor beta chains below, sequenced in a study of beta chain features in type 1 diabetes. Every bit of the isolated RNA underwent reverse transcription, so sequencing read expressed TCRB transcripts. Repertoires were generated with immunoSEQ multiplex PCR, while TCRdb's copy carries only in-frame clones and drops some. The profile shows about 900,000 clones, 15% to 20% of them singletons. Sequenced material: naive CD4+ T cells from blood. Receptors were obtained from a woman aged 18-29 years in good health.

To note about this clone: Relative to the germline gene, one junction end is altered; a read error may explain this. This chain connects TRBV6-5 to TRBJ1-4; the D is unclear. This CDR3 region has 13 residues. Germline V gives CDR1 MNHEY, CDR2 SVGAGI. CDR3 amino acids: CASSYRALSTVIF. In DNA form, the CDR3 reads TGTGCCAGCAGTTACCGAGCCTTGTCCACAGTGATTTTT.

This clone has only a few counts. V and J are TRBV6-1 and TRBJ2-1; maybe TRBD2 (5 bases). This CDR3 is 12 amino acids long. V shed 6 bases and J shed 9 bases, with 12 bases lying between them. CDR1 and CDR2 (germline): MNHNS, SASEGT. The CDR3 DNA reads as TGTGCCAGCAGGGGCGGGTCTAGTGAGCAGTTCTTC. The encoded protein is CASRGGSSEQFF.

This CDR3 is CASSQLLAGRYEQYF. As DNA, the CDR3 is TGTGCCAGCAGCCAGCTTCTGGCAGGGAGGTACGAGCAGTACTTC. The chain couples TRBV7-9 to TRBJ2-7; D may be TRBD2 (6 bases). Looked up from germline, CDR1 is SEHNR and CDR2 is FQNEAQ (reference sequence). CDR3 length: 15 amino acids. With 5 bases removed from V and 4 bases from J, the gap between germline ends came to 18 bases.

This clone showed up just a few times. The chain recombines TRBV29-1 with TRBJ2-2; 7 bases match TRBD1. Germline CDR1 is SQVTM and CDR2 is ANQGSEA. The CDR3 consists of 15 residues. J was trimmed by 6 bases and V by 4 bases; bases with no gene match: 11. As DNA, the CDR3 is TGCAGCGTTGGGTTCAGGGGGTCGAGGGCCGGGGAGCTGTTTTTT. It specifies CSVGFRGSRAGELFF.

This clone showed up just a few times. This chain joins TRBV7-9 and TRBJ2-1; D remains unclear. This CDR3 is 13 amino acids long. The ends were cut back, 2 bases at V and 2 bases at J, with 4 bases in the middle. Per the germline V gene, CDR1 is SEHNR and CDR2 is FQNEAQ (reference sequence). The CDR3 reads CASSLYPYNEQFF. Written as DNA, the CDR3 is TGTGCCAGCAGCTTATATCCCTACAATGAGCAGTTCTTC.

The chain couples TRBV15 to TRBJ2-7; D is unclear. Germline V CDR1 and CDR2: LNHNV, YYDKDF (reference sequence). The CDR3 contains 11 residues. V lost 4 bases, J lost 4 bases, and 5 bases lay in between. Written as DNA, the CDR3 is TGTGCCACCAGCACCGAATACGAGCAGTACTTC. Encoded protein: CATSTEYEQYF.

CDR3 nucleotides: TGTGCCAGCTCACCCCGCCAGGGTACGGGGAACAATGAGCAGTTCTTC. Amino acids: CASSPRQGTGNNEQFF. The chain couples TRBV18 to TRBJ2-1; TRBD1 or TRBD2 may be the D gene (5 bases each). V was cut by 3 bases and J by 5 bases, with 17 bases left in between. Germline V gives CDR1 KGHSH, CDR2 LQKENI. This CDR3 has 16 amino acids.

The gene calls are TRBV18 and TRBJ2-5; 10 bases fit TRBD2. The CDR3 runs to 16 residues. Germline assignment: CDR1 KGHSH and CDR2 LQKENI. J lost 3 bases, V lost 2 bases, and 6 bases had no gene match. CDR3 region: CASSPYRLAGEETQYF. The CDR3 DNA follows: TGTGCCAGCTCACCATATCGGCTAGCGGGAGAAGAGACCCAGTACTTC.

This rearrangement joins TRBV9 to TRBJ1-2; weak D call: TRBD1 (5 bases). Between the trimmed V and J ends, which lost 3 bases and 0 bases, there was a span of 9 bases. Germline V lookup: CDR1 SGDLS, CDR2 YYNGEE. The CDR3 length is 14 residues. The CDR3 reads CASSADSTNYGYTF. As DNA, the CDR3 is TGTGCCAGCAGCGCCGACAGCACTAACTATGGCTACACCTTC.

The chain uses TRBV19 and TRBJ2-2; 7 bases are shared with TRBD1. Germline CDR1 is LNHDA and CDR2 is SQIVND (reference sequence). J gave up 0 bases and V 1 base, and 2 bases lay outside the gene matches. The CDR3 is 16 amino acids. The CDR3 bases are TGTGCCAGTAGTATAGGGGGGACAGCGAACACCGGGGAGCTGTTTTTT. Amino acids: CASSIGGTANTGELFF.

This clone was detected a few times. This chain joins TRBV11-1 and TRBJ2-3, with D possibly being TRBD1 or TRBD2 (6 bases each). CDR3 length equals 14 residues. Germline V CDR1 and CDR2: SGHAT, FQDESV (reference sequence). V was shortened by 6 bases and J by 5 bases, with 15 bases between the two germline ends. The CDR3 sequence: CASSGDGGGDTQYF. The CDR3 nucleotides are TGTGCCAGCAGTGGGGACGGAGGGGGAGATACGCAGTATTTT.

In its sample, this clone was seen a few times. The rearrangement links TRBV5-1 to TRBJ2-7; 9 positions agree with TRBD1. Germline lookup yields CDR1 SGHRS and CDR2 YFSETQ. V shed 5 bases and J 5 bases; nucleotides not matched to a gene: 11. The CDR3 contains 15 residues. DNA of the CDR3: TGCGCCAGCAGAACTACGGGACAGGGAGGACACGAGCAGTACTTC. This sequence encodes CASRTTGQGGHEQYF.

This sequence joins TRBV28 and TRBJ1-2; TRBD1 matches 7 bases. The CDR3 sequence is 13 residues long. In germline, CDR1 is MDHEN, CDR2 SYDVKM. Trimming took 6 bases from V and 2 from J; bases not matched to a gene: 3. DNA for the CDR3: TGTGCCAGCAGAGCGGGACAGAACTATGGCTACACCTTC. Its protein is CASRAGQNYGYTF.

The genes are TRBV5-4 and TRBJ2-5, with TRBD2 identical over 11 bases. J was trimmed by 5 bases and V by 1 base; bases with no gene match: 4. Germline CDR1 SGHNT, CDR2 YYREEE (reference sequence). The CDR3 spans 15 residues. The CDR3 protein is CASSLSSGRAETQYF. The CDR3 DNA follows: TGTGCCAGCAGCTTGAGTAGCGGGAGGGCGGAGACCCAGTACTTC.

This clone appeared a few times. The V and J genes are TRBV9 and TRBJ1-4; no reliable D call. The CDR3 spans 15 residues. Trimming cost V 1 base and J 0 bases, with 7 bases left between them. The germline V gene encodes CDR1 SGDLS and CDR2 YYNGEE. The CDR3 sequence is CASSVLGTTNEKLFF. CDR3 in DNA: TGTGCCAGCAGCGTATTAGGAACAACTAATGAAAAACTGTTTTTT. Combining the CDR3 with reference TRBV9 and TRBJ1-4 gives the whole variable domain DSGVTQTPKHLITATGQRVTLRCSPRSGDLSVYWYQQSLDQGLQFLIQYYNGEERAKGNILERFSAQQFPDLHSELNLSSLELGDSALYFCASSVLGTTNEKLFFGSGTQLSVL.

This clone appeared a few times. This chain joins TRBV5-6 and TRBJ2-5, with TRBD2 matching 7 bases. Trimming removed 6 bases from V and 7 bases from J; junction bases left unmatched: 18. The germline V gene encodes CDR1 SGHDT and CDR2 YYEEEE. The CDR3 covers 16 residues. CDR3 protein: CASTLRPGGPGGTQYF. The CDR3, as DNA: TGTGCCAGCACCCTGCGGCCGGGAGGCCCTGGAGGGACCCAGTACTTC.

Only a few counts were recorded for this clone. The chain links TRBV10-3 to TRBJ2-2, with 8 bases aligning to TRBD1. The junction had 2 bases not matched to a gene; V was cut back by 4 bases and J by 4 bases. Germline CDR1 and CDR2: ENHRY and SYGVKD. This CDR3 contains 14 residues. CDR3 protein: CAISADRGTGELFF. The CDR3 DNA sequence: TGTGCCATCAGTGCTGACAGGGGCACCGGGGAGCTGTTTTTT.

This clone has more than one count but fewer than ten. The chain is built from TRBV2 and TRBJ2-5; 7 positions agree with TRBD2. J lost 7 bases, V lost 4 bases, and 6 bases had no gene match. Looked up from germline, CDR1 is SNHLY and CDR2 is FYNNEI. The CDR3 contains 13 residues. In DNA form, the CDR3 reads TGTGCCAGCAGTGGAGGACTAGTTGGGACCCAGTACTTC. It codes for CASSGGLVGTQYF.

This clone turned up a few times. The chain has TRBV5-1 and TRBJ1-2; TRBD1 matches at 7 bases. V lost 0 bases, J lost 2 bases, and 4 bases stayed unmatched. The CDR3 runs to 15 residues. CDR1 is SGHRS, CDR2 YFSETQ, per germline. CDR3 protein: CASSLGQGRNYGYTF. The CDR3 DNA reads TGCGCCAGCAGCTTGGGACAGGGCCGAAACTATGGCTACACCTTC.

This clone was counted only a few times. The chain has TRBV7-2 and TRBJ2-1; 9 bases are a match to TRBD2. V lost 4 bases to trimming and J lost 5 bases; unmatched junction nucleotides: 9. This CDR3 spans 16 amino acids. Germline V gene sequence: CDR1 SGHTA, CDR2 FQGNSA. CDR3 in amino acids: CASSSAFSSGNNEQFF. The CDR3 DNA follows: TGTGCCAGCAGCTCCGCTTTCTCTAGCGGGAACAATGAGCAGTTCTTC.

This clone has only a few counts. Other DNA sequences in the same sample also yield this CDR3. This chain connects TRBV18 to TRBJ2-3; D is undetermined. The CDR3 is made up of 13 amino acids. Trimming pared 2 bases from V and 3 bases from J, leaving 6 bases between. Germline lookup yields CDR1 KGHSH and CDR2 LQKENI. The CDR3 DNA is TGTGCCAGCTCACCAGGGGTAACAGATACGCAGTATTTT. Its protein is CASSPGVTDTQYF. The variable domain in full, completed from reference TRBV18 and TRBJ2-3, reads NAGVMQNPRHLVRRRGQEARLRCSPMKGHSHVYWYRQLPEEGLKFMVYLQKENIIDESGMPKERFSAEFPKEGPSILRIQQVVRGDSAAYFCASSPGVTDTQYFGPGTRLTVL.